One and the same sample provided the 5 T cell receptor beta chains below, sequenced in a study of cytomegalovirus exposure and HLA in healthy donors listed by TCRdb under 2017. The library was prepared using the immunoSEQ multiplex PCR assay. For the multiplex PCR, a mixture combining 60 forward primers for TCR Vbeta segments and 13 reverse primers for TCR Jbeta segments was used. TCRdb carries this immuneACCESS record with in-frame sequences only. Its versions omit some clonotypes, under half of them owing to an unresolved V gene in the studies checked, with the rest unexplained. The table held for this sample gives 200,000 to 250,000 clones. Roughly 1.2% of the sample lies in the top ten. Sequences were obtained from PBMCs. Source of these receptors: a girl aged 2 to 9 in good health and CMV-seropositive.

V gene TRBV10-1 combines with J gene TRBJ1-1; no definite D call. V lost 2 bases, J lost 1 base, and 11 bases lay in between. The germline gives CDR1 WNHNN, CDR2 SYGVQD (reference sequence). This CDR3 has 15 residues. CDR3 nucleotides: TGCGCCAGCAGTGAGACTGGGCTCCCGAACACTGAAGCTTTCTTT. It yields the protein CASSETGLPNTEAFF.

The rearrangement links TRBV5-6 to TRBJ1-2; weak D call: TRBD1 (6 bases). Looked up from germline, CDR1 is SGHDT and CDR2 is YYEEEE. The CDR3 is 13 amino acids. The germline V and J ends were trimmed by 4 bases and 4 bases, with 11 bases remaining between them. CDR3 DNA: TGTGCCAGCAGCGAGGGGGTCGGCTATGGCTACACCTTC. This translates into CASSEGVGYGYTF.

The chain recombines TRBV10-3 with TRBJ2-1; 8 positions match TRBD2. Germline values: CDR1 ENHRY, CDR2 SYGVKD. The V segment lost 4 bases and the J segment 6 bases; nucleotides outside the gene matches: 8. This CDR3 is built from 15 residues. Here the CDR3 reads CAISVAGTRFNEQFF. Here the CDR3 DNA reads TGTGCCATCAGTGTAGCCGGGACTAGATTCAATGAGCAGTTCTTC.

J is TRBJ2-1 and V is TRBV7-6; D is possibly TRBD2 (5 bases). V was clipped by 5 bases and J by 0 bases, with 11 bases between them. Germline CDR1 is SGHVS and CDR2 is FNYEAQ. The CDR3 runs to 15 residues. In nucleotides, the CDR3 is TGTGCCAGCAGCCTGGGAGTTAGCTCCTACAATGAGCAGTTCTTC. Protein sequence: CASSLGVSSYNEQFF.

The CDR3, as DNA: TGTGCCAGCAGCTTGACAGGCGCCGGGGAGCTGTTTTTT. The encoded protein is CASSLTGAGELFF. This chain connects TRBV7-9 to TRBJ2-2; a weak D match, TRBD1 (6 bases). Looked up from germline, CDR1 is SEHNR and CDR2 is FQNEAQ (reference sequence). The V and J ends lost 3 bases and 6 bases respectively, with 8 bases between them. The CDR3 totals 13 residues.